This entry concerns a single T cell receptor beta chain. Its antigen is currently unknown. Germline CDR1 is SNHLY and CDR2 is FYNNEI. The CDR3 consists of 14 residues. V was trimmed by 6 bases and J by 1 base, leaving 12 bases between them. The data were taken from a study of shared clonotypes between healthy human individuals. Profiled with immunoSEQ multiplex PCR; TCRdb holds only in-frame clones, not every one. The sample shows over 850,000 clones, about four fifths of them seen only once. Broader study findings: The generation probabilities recorded for non-shared clonotypes fell below those of clonotypes shared by all four donors. Around 5.3% of naive CD4 clonotypes were shared across several donors.

V usage is TRBV2 and J usage is TRBJ1-1; D remains unclear. The receptor was isolated from a man aged 18-30 years in good health. Some clones in this sample may be carry-over from other donors' samples. Sequenced: memory CD4+ T cells from PBMCs. The subset here: CD45RA-negative fraction. CDR3: CASSRSLGNTEAFF. The CDR3, as DNA: TGTGCCAGCAGCCGCAGCCTTGGGAACACTGAAGCTTTCTTT.